One sample yielded the 26 T cell receptor beta chains listed below, sequenced in a study of blood T cell repertoires in COVID-19. Measured with immunoSEQ multiplex PCR; TCRdb has only the in-frame clones, and not every one. The sample yields roughly 250,000 clones, about 91% seen once. The source material was peripheral blood. Source of these receptors: a person aged 18 to 30 with COVID-19, enrolled during active disease.

V gene TRBV12-3 or TRBV12-4 combines with J gene TRBJ2-1, with D perhaps TRBD2 (6 bases). The CDR3 is made up of 12 amino acids. Trimming removed 8 bases at V and 9 bases at J, with 14 bases between. Written as DNA, the CDR3 is TGTGCCAGCCTAGGCGGGGAAGGTGAGCAGTTCTTC. This sequence encodes CASLGGEGEQFF.

This clone was picked up many times. The chain uses TRBV19 and TRBJ1-6; the match to TRBD1 covers 7 bases. Germline V CDR1 and CDR2: LNHDA, SQIVND (reference sequence). V was pared by 5 bases and J by 7 bases, with 8 bases of the junction left unmatched. The CDR3 totals 15 residues. This CDR3 reads CASSQQGMGNSPLHF. For the CDR3, the DNA is TGTGCCAGTAGTCAACAGGGGATGGGGAATTCACCCCTCCACTTT.

J is TRBJ1-1 and V is TRBV24-1; TRBD1 matches 7 bases. Trimming removed 4 bases from V and 1 base from J; junction bases left unmatched: 5. This CDR3 region has 15 residues. Looked up from germline, CDR1 is KGHDR and CDR2 is SFDVKD. For the CDR3, the DNA is TGTGCCACCAGTGACTCCCGACAGGGGAACACTGAAGCTTTCTTT. Translating gives CATSDSRQGNTEAFF.

This chain uses TRBV19 with TRBJ1-2, with D possibly TRBD1 on 6 matching bases. This CDR3 contains 13 residues. V was clipped by 3 bases and J by 6 bases, with 11 bases between them. Germline CDR1 and CDR2: LNHDA and SQIVND (reference sequence). This CDR3 is CASSMVGAHGYTF. The DNA of the CDR3 is TGTGCCAGTAGTATGGTGGGGGCGCATGGCTACACCTTC.

The chain joins TRBV11-2 to TRBJ1-5, with D perhaps TRBD1 (5 bases). Germline assignment: CDR1 SGHAT and CDR2 FQNNGV. Trimming shortened V by 0 bases and J by 4 bases, and 10 bases separated the two germline ends. This CDR3 is 15 amino acids long. CDR3 protein: CASSLDRQINQPQHF. The CDR3, as DNA: TGTGCCAGCAGCTTAGATCGACAGATTAATCAGCCCCAGCATTTT.

The chain links TRBV10-3 to TRBJ2-3, with 7 bases aligning to TRBD1. Trimming cost V 0 bases and J 2 bases; bases outside gene matches: 2. This CDR3 comprises 15 residues. The V gene's germline CDR1 is ENHRY and CDR2 SYGVKD. The CDR3 region has the DNA TGTGCCATCAGTGAGTCAGGGGGCGACACAGATACGCAGTATTTT. This gives the protein CAISESGGDTDTQYF.

This clone came up once. The chain employs TRBV4-1 and TRBJ2-1; D is perhaps TRBD1 (6 bases). CDR1 and CDR2 (germline): MGHRA, YSYEKL. Trimming pared 0 bases from V and 8 bases from J, leaving 17 bases between. The CDR3 sequence is 16 residues long. The CDR3 bases are TGCGCCAGCAGCCAAGATGGGGGTGGGGGCCGTGATGAGCAGTTCTTC. Translating gives CASSQDGGGGRDEQFF.

The chain is built from TRBV7-2 and TRBJ2-5; 11 bases are shared with TRBD2. Losses at the gene ends were 5 bases for V and 4 bases for J; bases not matched to a gene: 9. Germline V gene lookup returns CDR1 SGHTA and CDR2 FQGNSA. The CDR3 totals 16 residues. The CDR3 reads CASSPPGLAGGETQYF. The CDR3 region has the DNA TGTGCCAGCAGCCCACCTGGTCTAGCGGGAGGAGAGACCCAGTACTTC.

The genes are TRBV10-3 and TRBJ1-3; the match to TRBD1 covers 7 bases. Germline assignment: CDR1 ENHRY and CDR2 SYGVKD. J was trimmed by 4 bases and V by 4 bases; bases with no gene match: 7. The CDR3 runs to 15 residues. The CDR3 nucleotides are TGTGCCATCAGTGTGAACAGGGGTTCAGGAAACACCATATATTTT. It codes for CAISVNRGSGNTIYF.

The chain carries TRBV28 and TRBJ2-1, with TRBD2 matching over 8 bases. Unmatched junction bases numbered 9, after V lost 6 bases and J lost 5 bases. The CDR3 is 15 amino acids. Germline V gene sequence: CDR1 MDHEN, CDR2 SYDVKM. The CDR3 nucleotides read TGTGCCAGCAGGTTAAGCGGGAGCTTGCACAATGAGCAGTTCTTC. Its translation: CASRLSGSLHNEQFF.

V gene TRBV7-9 combines with J gene TRBJ2-5; no clear D gene. Germline V gives CDR1 SEHNR, CDR2 FQNEAQ (reference sequence). The V and J ends lost 1 base and 5 bases respectively, with 11 bases between them. The CDR3 loop spans 14 amino acids. CDR3 protein: CASSLDSRRETQYF. The DNA of the CDR3 is TGTGCCAGCAGCTTAGATTCCCGCCGGGAGACCCAGTACTTC.

This sequence joins TRBV18 and TRBJ2-7; D is unclear. This CDR3 has 12 residues. CDR1 KGHSH and CDR2 LQKENI come from the germline V gene. Trimming left V 2 bases short and J 5 bases short, with 7 bases between. CDR3 amino acids: CASSPSSDEQYF. Written as DNA, the CDR3 is TGTGCCAGCTCACCATCTTCCGACGAGCAGTACTTC.

The genes are TRBV11-2 and TRBJ2-7; the D gene is possibly TRBD2 (6 bases). This CDR3 contains 15 residues. Trimming took 7 bases from V and 4 from J, leaving 20 bases between them. The germline CDR1 and CDR2 sequences are SGHAT and FQNNGV. The CDR3 region is CASISFAGRVYEQYF. The CDR3 region has the DNA TGTGCCAGCATCTCTTTTGCGGGGCGCGTTTACGAGCAGTACTTC.

CDR3 sequence: CASSGQGITEAFF. The CDR3 DNA reads TGTGCCAGCAGTGGACAGGGTATCACTGAAGCTTTCTTT. The chain links TRBV2 to TRBJ1-1; TRBD1 aligns across 7 bases. The CDR3 is 13 residues long. Germline V gives CDR1 SNHLY, CDR2 FYNNEI. The V gene end was trimmed by 4 bases and the J gene end by 4 bases; junction bases not matched to a gene: 3.

Here the CDR3 DNA reads TGTGCCAGCAGCTACCAGGGGGCAAAAGGGTACGAGCAGTACTTC. This codes for CASSYQGAKGYEQYF. V is TRBV7-6 and J is TRBJ2-7; 8 bases map to TRBD1. The CDR3 runs 15 residues. Germline trimming cut 4 bases from V and 4 bases from J; bases unmatched to any gene: 9. CDR1 is SGHVS and CDR2 is FNYEAQ in the germline V gene.

This clone has more than one count but fewer than ten. This chain connects TRBV9 to TRBJ1-2; 8 bases agree with TRBD1. Losses at the gene ends were 1 base for V and 5 bases for J; bases not matched to a gene: 7. The CDR3 length is 15 residues. Germline loops: CDR1 SGDLS, CDR2 YYNGEE. The CDR3 loop is CASSVPDREEYGYTF. The CDR3 bases are TGTGCCAGCAGCGTACCGGACAGGGAGGAGTATGGCTACACCTTC.

The gene calls are TRBV10-3 and TRBJ2-7; 11 bases match TRBD2. Germline V CDR1 and CDR2: ENHRY, SYGVKD. This CDR3 spans 17 amino acids. The junction had 15 bases not matched to a gene; V was cut back by 6 bases and J by 5 bases. The CDR3 loop reads CAISPIGPGTSGHEQYF. CDR3 bases: TGTGCCATCAGCCCAATTGGGCCCGGGACTAGCGGTCACGAGCAGTACTTC.

This sequence joins TRBV15 and TRBJ1-6, with 7 bases aligning to TRBD1. Germline assignment: CDR1 LNHNV and CDR2 YYDKDF (reference sequence). The CDR3 has 18 residues. V shed 0 bases and J 7 bases; nucleotides not matched to a gene: 12. CDR3 in DNA: TGTGCCACCAGCAGAGAGATGGCAACGGGACAGCTAAATTCACCCCTCCACTTT. Translation gives CATSREMATGQLNSPLHF.

The V call is TRBV4-3, the J call TRBJ2-7; the D is unclear. This CDR3 is 14 amino acids long. Germline V gene lookup returns CDR1 LGHNA and CDR2 YSLEER. V was trimmed by 2 bases and J by 0 bases, leaving 8 bases between them. CDR3 coding DNA: TGCGCCAGCAGCCAACACGGCGGCTCCTACGAGCAGTACTTC. Amino acid sequence: CASSQHGGSYEQYF.

V is TRBV11-2 and J is TRBJ2-1, with 15 bases fitting TRBD2. V lost 4 bases and J lost 2; bases outside the gene matches: 6. Per germline, CDR1 SGHAT and CDR2 FQNNGV. The CDR3 covers 18 residues. This CDR3 is CASSSGTSGRITYNEQFF. For the CDR3, the DNA is TGTGCCAGCAGCTCCGGGACTAGCGGGAGGATTACCTACAATGAGCAGTTCTTC.

J is TRBJ1-2 and V is TRBV19; the D gene is possibly TRBD1 (5 bases). Trimming stripped 0 bases from V and 7 bases from J, with 15 bases between. Looked up from germline, CDR1 is LNHDA and CDR2 is SQIVND (reference sequence). The CDR3 has 15 residues. The CDR3 protein is CASSIDPAGTFGYTF. Written as DNA, the CDR3 is TGTGCCAGTAGTATAGATCCCGCGGGGACGTTTGGCTACACCTTC.

J is TRBJ2-5 and V is TRBV21-1; no check of the table's D call, TRBD2, against the DNA was made. TRBV21-1 is tagged as a pseudogene. This CDR3 has 16 residues. The CDR3 nucleotides are TGTGCCAGCAGCAAAGCCGCACGGGAGGCTCAAGAGACCCAGTACTTC. Translated: CASSKAAREAQETQYF.

The table lists this clone with a count of one. This chain joins TRBV11-2 and TRBJ2-1; 7 bases fit TRBD2. The CDR3 is made up of 16 amino acids. Germline CDR1 is SGHAT and CDR2 is FQNNGV. The V gene end was trimmed by 1 base and the J gene end by 4 bases; junction bases not matched to a gene: 7. CDR3 nucleotide sequence: TGTGCCAGCAGCTTAGGTCTAGGCGGGGGATACAATGAGCAGTTCTTC. Translated: CASSLGLGGGYNEQFF.

The V and J genes are TRBV5-6 and TRBJ2-1; 8 nucleotides match TRBD1. The CDR3 runs 15 residues. J was trimmed by 7 bases and V by 4 bases; bases with no gene match: 10. Per germline, CDR1 SGHDT and CDR2 YYEEEE. DNA for the CDR3: TGTGCCAGCAGCGCAGGGGGCGGGCTGGGGAATGAGCAGTTCTTC. Translation: CASSAGGGLGNEQFF.

The V and J genes are TRBV7-9 and TRBJ1-1; 10 bases are shared with TRBD1. The CDR3 runs 15 residues. Per germline, CDR1 SEHNR and CDR2 FQNEAQ (reference sequence). V lost 4 bases, J lost 7 bases, and 9 bases stayed unmatched. The CDR3, as DNA: TGTGCCAGCAGCTCTGATCGGGACAGGGGCAATGAAGCTTTCTTT. Protein: CASSSDRDRGNEAFF.

The chain is built from TRBV6-5 and TRBJ1-2; tentative D call: TRBD1 (5 bases). The length of the CDR3 is 12 residues. Per germline, CDR1 MNHEY and CDR2 SVGAGI. Between the trimmed V and J ends, which lost 2 bases and 7 bases, there was a span of 8 bases. The DNA for the CDR3 is TGTGCCAGCAGTTACCAAGGGGTTGGCTACACCTTC. This codes for CASSYQGVGYTF.